Listed below are T cell receptor beta chains from one sample, sequenced in a study of T cell repertoires in ileal Crohn's disease. Only in-frame clones appear in the TCRdb table, and some are missing; sequencing was by immunoSEQ multiplex PCR. Of 2,000 or so clones listed, 74% were seen once; the top ten hold roughly 14%. The sequencing sample was made of CD8+ T cells from ileum. Receptors were obtained from an adult with Crohn's disease. Some clones in this sample may be carry-over from other donors' samples. Each CDR3 is given with its conserved first and last residue. Each record gives: CDR3 length, V gene, J gene, D gene, clone size, CDR3 DNA, CDR3 protein. A D gene is named only where the DNA matches it firmly. Clone size appears in some rows only: once, few, many, or a class for an expanded clone.

>16|TRBV27|TRBJ2-1|TRBD2|.
TGTGCCAGCAGCCTATCCGGGACTAGCTATGGGAATGAGCAGTTCTTC
CASSLSGTSYGNEQFF
>17|TRBV4-3|TRBJ1-1|.|.
TGCGCCAGCAGCCAAGAAAGGTTAGGCAGGGAGAACACTGAAGCTTTCTTT
CASSQERLGRENTEAFF
>14|TRBV4-3|TRBJ1-1|.|once
TGCGCCAGCAGCCACTTGGACAGCGGGGCTGAAGCTTTCTTT
CASSHLDSGAEAFF
>14|TRBV4-2|TRBJ2-7|TRBD1|.
TGTGCCAGCAGCCGACGACAGGGGGTGTACGAGCAGTACTTC
CASSRRQGVYEQYF
>12|TRBV30|TRBJ2-7|TRBD1|.
TGTGCCTGGCGTCAGGGGGTGTACGAGCAGTACTTC
CAWRQGVYEQYF
>17|TRBV29-1|TRBJ2-1|TRBD2|few
TGCAGCGTTGAATCGCCTAGCGGGAGGTTCCTATACAATGAGCAGTTCTTC
CSVESPSGRFLYNEQFF
>19|TRBV19|TRBJ1-5|.|.
TGTGCCAGTAGTATAAATGGGGGGATCCTATGTGATTGCAATCAGCCCCAGCATTTT
CASSINGGILCDCNQPQHF
>16|TRBV4-1|TRBJ1-1|.|once
TGCGCCAGCAGCCAAGAACGGGGGGCCATGAACACTGAAGCTTTCTTT
CASSQERGAMNTEAFF
>14|TRBV27|TRBJ2-1|TRBD1|medium-sized
TGTGCCAGCAGTCTGACAGGGGTTCACAATGAGCAGTTCTTC
CASSLTGVHNEQFF
>15|TRBV7-3|TRBJ2-1|TRBD2|few
TGTGCCAGCAGCCCAATAGCGGGAGCTTACAATGAGCAGTTCTTC
CASSPIAGAYNEQFF
>16|TRBV4-3|TRBJ2-1|TRBD2|.
TGCGCCAGCAGCCAAGGTAGCGGGAGATATTTGGGTGAGCAGTTCTTC
CASSQGSGRYLGEQFF
>13|TRBV25-1|TRBJ2-1|TRBD2|.
TGTGCCAGCAGTAGCATCGGGGGGAATGAGCAGTTCTTC
CASSSIGGNEQFF
>14|TRBV10-1|TRBJ2-1|.|medium-sized
TGCGCCAAACGACGGGGAAGCTCCTACAATGAGCAGTTCTTC
CAKRRGSSYNEQFF
>13|TRBV19|TRBJ2-7|.|few
TGTGCCAGTAGTACTGACAGTTCCTACGAGCAGTACTTC
CASSTDSSYEQYF
>16|TRBV25-1|TRBJ2-5|.|.
TGTGCCAGCAGTGATCGGGTTGCGGGCCCTCACGAGACCCAGTACTTC
CASSDRVAGPHETQYF
>19|TRBV4-1|TRBJ2-2|.|.
TGCGCCAGCAGCCAGAAAATTGCGCCGGGACTGGAGGAATCCGGGGAGCTGTTTTTT
CASSQKIAPGLEESGELFF
>12|TRBV27|TRBJ2-7|.|.
TGTGCCAGCTTCACGAGCTCCTACGAGCAGTACTTC
CASFTSSYEQYF
>15|TRBV15|TRBJ1-5|.|few
TGTGCCACCAGCCCGACCAGGGGAAGCAATCAGCCCCAGCATTTT
CATSPTRGSNQPQHF
>17|TRBV5-1|TRBJ1-2|TRBD1|.
TGCGCCAGCAGCGGACTTCGACAGGGGGCGTTTTTGGAGGGCTACACCTTC
CASSGLRQGAFLEGYTF
>14|TRBV5-1|TRBJ1-1|.|.
TGCGCCAGCAGCTTGTCGGGGGGGAACACTGAAGCTTTCTTT
CASSLSGGNTEAFF
>15|TRBV11-2|TRBJ2-5|.|once
TGTGCCAGCAGTTCGGACTACTTATCCCAAGAGACCCAGTACTTC
CASSSDYLSQETQYF
>13|TRBV27|TRBJ2-7|.|large
TGTGCCAGCAGTTTACCAGGGGCCTACGAGCAGTACTTC
CASSLPGAYEQYF
>15|TRBV4-1|TRBJ2-1|.|.
TGCGCCAGCAGCCCCAGCCCCGGACAGATCAATGAGCAGTTCTTC
CASSPSPGQINEQFF
>14|TRBV6-6|TRBJ2-7|TRBD1|once
TGTGCCAGCAGTTACTTCGACAGGGTCTACGAGCAGTACTTC
CASSYFDRVYEQYF
>15|TRBV7-6|TRBJ2-7|TRBD1|few
TGTGCCAGCAGCTGGAGGACAGGGGCTGACCACGAGCAGTACTTC
CASSWRTGADHEQYF
>13|TRBV6-5|TRBJ2-5|.|.
TGTGCCAGCAGTTCTACAGGAACCGAGACCCAGTACTTC
CASSSTGTETQYF
>17|TRBV21-1|TRBJ2-1|.|.
TGTGCCAGCGTTCTAGCTCCGGGACTAGCGGGATTGGCTGAGCAGTTCTTC
CASVLAPGLAGLAEQFF
>15|TRBV9|TRBJ2-7|.|.
TGTGCCTCTTCCCCGTACCTAGAGGGGGCCTACGAGCAGTACTTC
CASSPYLEGAYEQYF